This TCR beta chain was recovered during a study of Ad26.COV2.S vaccination and SARS-CoV-2 variants. Study details: Donor had been placed in the Ad26.COV2.S arm of the COV1001 trial. Each vaccinee took Ad26.COV2.S intramuscularly, once or twice 56 days apart. Findings and caveats of the study: Vaccinees showed greater spike-specific TCR breadth than placebo recipients.

The protocol was immunoSEQ multiplex PCR, while the TCRdb copy is restricted to in-frame clones and leaves out a portion. In the table there are fewer than 900,000 clones, about 90% of which are singletons. Regarding treatment: around 19 received Ad26.COV2.S at low or high dose, single or two shots; five or six received placebo; per-sample allocation not given. Each sample was drawn 63 days after the first injection (of vaccine or placebo). Germline CDR1 and CDR2: MNHEY and SVGAGI. V was shortened by 6 bases and J by 0 bases, with 9 bases between the two germline ends. The CDR3 spans 13 residues. As concerns this clone: Its specificity is unknown.

The receptor's source is a person aged 18 to 65 who received the Ad26.COV2.S COVID-19 vaccine or a placebo. The chain has TRBV6-5 and TRBJ2-7, with D unresolved. The source material was peripheral blood, sampled in a trial of Ad26.COV2.S vaccine versus placebo. CDR3 nucleotide sequence: TGTGCCAGCAGAAACACGTTCTCCTACGAGCAGTACTTC. Encoded protein: CASRNTFSYEQYF.